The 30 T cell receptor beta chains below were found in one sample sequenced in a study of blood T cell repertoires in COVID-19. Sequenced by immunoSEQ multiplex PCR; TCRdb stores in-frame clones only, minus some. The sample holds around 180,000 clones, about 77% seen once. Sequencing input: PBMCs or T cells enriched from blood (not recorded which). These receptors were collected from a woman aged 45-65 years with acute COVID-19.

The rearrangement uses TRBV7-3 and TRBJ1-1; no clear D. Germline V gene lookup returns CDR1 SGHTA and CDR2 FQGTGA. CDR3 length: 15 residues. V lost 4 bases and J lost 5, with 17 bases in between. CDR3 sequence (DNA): TGTGCCAGCAGCTCCTCCCCGAGCAGGCATACTGAAGCTTTCTTT. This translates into CASSSSPSRHTEAFF.

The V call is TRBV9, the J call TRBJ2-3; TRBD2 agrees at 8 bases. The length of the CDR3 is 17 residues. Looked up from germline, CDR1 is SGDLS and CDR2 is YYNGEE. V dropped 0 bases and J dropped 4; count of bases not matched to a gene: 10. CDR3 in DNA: TGTGCCAGCAGCGTAGTCCCGGGGCGGGGGGCCGCAGATACGCAGTATTTT. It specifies CASSVVPGRGAADTQYF.

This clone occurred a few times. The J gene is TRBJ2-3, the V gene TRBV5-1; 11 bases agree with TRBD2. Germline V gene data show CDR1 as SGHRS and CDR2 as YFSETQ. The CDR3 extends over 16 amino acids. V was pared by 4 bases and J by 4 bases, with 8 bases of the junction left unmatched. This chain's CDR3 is CASSQTPGLAADTQYF. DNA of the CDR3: TGCGCCAGCAGCCAAACACCGGGACTAGCGGCAGATACGCAGTATTTT. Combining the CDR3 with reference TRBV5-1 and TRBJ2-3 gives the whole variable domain KAGVTQTPRYLIKTRGQQVTLSCSPISGHRSVSWYQQTPGQGLQFLFEYFSETQRNKGNFPGRFSGRQFSNSRSEMNVSTLELGDSALYLCASSQTPGLAADTQYFGPGTRLTVL.

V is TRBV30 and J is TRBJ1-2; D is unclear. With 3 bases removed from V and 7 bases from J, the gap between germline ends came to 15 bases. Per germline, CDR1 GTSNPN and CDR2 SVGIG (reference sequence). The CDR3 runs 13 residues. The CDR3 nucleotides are TGTGCCTGGAGGAACAGAGTGATGTTTGGCTACACCTTC. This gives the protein CAWRNRVMFGYTF.

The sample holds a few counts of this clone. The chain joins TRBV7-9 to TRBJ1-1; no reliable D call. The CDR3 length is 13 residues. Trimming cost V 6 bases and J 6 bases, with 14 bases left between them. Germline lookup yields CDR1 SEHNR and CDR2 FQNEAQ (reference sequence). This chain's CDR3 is CASSLREGAEAFF. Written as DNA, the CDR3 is TGTGCCAGCAGTCTGAGGGAGGGCGCTGAAGCTTTCTTT.

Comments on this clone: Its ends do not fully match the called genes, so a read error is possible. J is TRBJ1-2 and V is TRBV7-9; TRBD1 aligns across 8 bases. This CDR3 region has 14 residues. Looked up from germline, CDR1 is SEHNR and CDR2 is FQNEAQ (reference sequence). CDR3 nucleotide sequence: TGTGCCAGCAGCCTAGCGGACAGGGCTTATGGCTACACCTTC. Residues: CASSLADRAYGYTF.

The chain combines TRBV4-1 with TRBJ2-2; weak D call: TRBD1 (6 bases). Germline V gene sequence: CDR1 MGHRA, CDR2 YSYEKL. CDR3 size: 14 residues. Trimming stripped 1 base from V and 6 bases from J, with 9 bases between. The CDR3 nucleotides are TGCGCCAGCAGCCAAGCACAGGGCCCCGGGGAGCTGTTTTTT. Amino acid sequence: CASSQAQGPGELFF.

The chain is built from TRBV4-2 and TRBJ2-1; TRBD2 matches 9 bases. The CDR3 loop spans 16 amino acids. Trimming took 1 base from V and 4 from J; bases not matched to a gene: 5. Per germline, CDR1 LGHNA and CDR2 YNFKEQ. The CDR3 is CASSQVMTSGYNEQFF. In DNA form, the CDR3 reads TGTGCCAGCAGCCAAGTAATGACTAGCGGTTACAATGAGCAGTTCTTC.

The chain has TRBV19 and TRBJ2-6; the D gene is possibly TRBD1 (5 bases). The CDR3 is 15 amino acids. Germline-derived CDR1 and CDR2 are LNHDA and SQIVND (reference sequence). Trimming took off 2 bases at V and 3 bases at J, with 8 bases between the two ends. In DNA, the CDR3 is TGTGCCAGTAGTATACAGGGTGGTGGGGCCAACGTCCTGACTTTC. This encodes CASSIQGGGANVLTF. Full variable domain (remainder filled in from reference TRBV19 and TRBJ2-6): DGGITQSPKYLFRKEGQNVTLSCEQNLNHDAMYWYRQDPGQGLRLIYYSQIVNDFQKGDIAEGYSVSREKKESFPLTVTSAQKNPTAFYLCASSIQGGGANVLTFGAGSRLTVL.

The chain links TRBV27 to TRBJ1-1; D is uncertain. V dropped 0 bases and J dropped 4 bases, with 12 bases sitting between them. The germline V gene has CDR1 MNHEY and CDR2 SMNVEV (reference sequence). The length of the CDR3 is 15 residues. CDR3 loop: CASSLSSGSTTEAFF. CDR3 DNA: TGTGCCAGCAGTTTATCGTCCGGGTCGACCACTGAAGCTTTCTTT.

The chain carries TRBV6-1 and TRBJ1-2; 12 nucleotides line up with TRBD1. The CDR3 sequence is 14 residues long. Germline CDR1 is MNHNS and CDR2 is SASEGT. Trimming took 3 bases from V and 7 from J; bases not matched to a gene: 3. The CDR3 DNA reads TGTGCCAGCAGTGAGGGGACAGGGGGCTTTGGCTACACCTTC. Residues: CASSEGTGGFGYTF.

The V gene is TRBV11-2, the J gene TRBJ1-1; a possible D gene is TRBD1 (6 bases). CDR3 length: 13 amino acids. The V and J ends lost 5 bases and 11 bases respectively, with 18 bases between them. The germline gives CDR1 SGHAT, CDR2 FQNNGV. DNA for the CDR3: TGTGCCAGCAGCATCCTGACAGGTCAGGTCGCTTTCTTT. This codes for CASSILTGQVAFF.

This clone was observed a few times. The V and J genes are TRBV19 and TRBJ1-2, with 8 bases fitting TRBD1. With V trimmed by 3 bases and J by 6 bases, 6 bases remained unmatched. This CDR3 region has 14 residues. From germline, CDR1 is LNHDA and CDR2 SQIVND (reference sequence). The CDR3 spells CASSMGDRFHGYTF. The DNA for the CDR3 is TGTGCCAGTAGTATGGGGGACAGGTTCCATGGCTACACCTTC.

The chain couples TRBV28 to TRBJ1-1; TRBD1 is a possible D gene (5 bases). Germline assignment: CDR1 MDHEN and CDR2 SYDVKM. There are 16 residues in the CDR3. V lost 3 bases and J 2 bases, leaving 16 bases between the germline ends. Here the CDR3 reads CASSLTGGGTNTEAFF. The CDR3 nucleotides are TGTGCCAGCAGTTTGACGGGCGGGGGAACCAACACTGAAGCTTTCTTT.

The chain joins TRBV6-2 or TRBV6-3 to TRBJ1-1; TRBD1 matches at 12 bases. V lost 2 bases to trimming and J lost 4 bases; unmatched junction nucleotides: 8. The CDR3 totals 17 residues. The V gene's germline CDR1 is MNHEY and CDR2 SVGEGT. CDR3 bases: TGTGCCAGCAGTTACGGGACAGGGGGCCTGCGGGGCACTGAAGCTTTCTTT. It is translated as CASSYGTGGLRGTEAFF.

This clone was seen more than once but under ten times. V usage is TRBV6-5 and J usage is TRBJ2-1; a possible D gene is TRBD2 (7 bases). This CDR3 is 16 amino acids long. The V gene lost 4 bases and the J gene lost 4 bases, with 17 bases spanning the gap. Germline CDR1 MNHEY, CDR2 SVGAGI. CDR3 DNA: TGTGCCAGCAGTTTAAGACGGGGGGCCTTTTACAATGAGCAGTTCTTC. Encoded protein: CASSLRRGAFYNEQFF.

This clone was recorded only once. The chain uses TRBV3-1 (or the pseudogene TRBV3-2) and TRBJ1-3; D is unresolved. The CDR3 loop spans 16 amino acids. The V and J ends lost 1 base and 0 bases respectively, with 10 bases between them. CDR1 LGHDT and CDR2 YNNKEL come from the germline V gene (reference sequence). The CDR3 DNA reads TGTGCCAGCAGCCAAGGGAGCCCGAACTCTGGAAACACCATATATTTT. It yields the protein CASSQGSPNSGNTIYF.

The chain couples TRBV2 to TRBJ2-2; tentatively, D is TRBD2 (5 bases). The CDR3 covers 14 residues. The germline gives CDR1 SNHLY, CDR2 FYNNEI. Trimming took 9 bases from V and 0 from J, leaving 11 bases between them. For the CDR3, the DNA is TGTGCCAGGGGTGGAGGCGCGAACACCGGGGAGCTGTTTTTT. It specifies CARGGGANTGELFF.

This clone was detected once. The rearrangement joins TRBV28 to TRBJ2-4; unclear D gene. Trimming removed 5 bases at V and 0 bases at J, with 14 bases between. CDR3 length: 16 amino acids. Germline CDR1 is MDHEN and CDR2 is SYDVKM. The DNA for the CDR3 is TGTGCCAGCAGTCAGGCAGCCAACTTAGCCAAAAACATTCAGTACTTC. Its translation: CASSQAANLAKNIQYF.

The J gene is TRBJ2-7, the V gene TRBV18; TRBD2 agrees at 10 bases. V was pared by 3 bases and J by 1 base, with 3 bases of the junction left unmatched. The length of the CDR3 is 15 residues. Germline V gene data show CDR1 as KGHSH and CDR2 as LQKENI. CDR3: CASSPAAGGSYEQYV. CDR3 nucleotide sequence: TGTGCCAGCTCACCTGCAGCGGGGGGGTCCTACGAGCAGTACGTC.

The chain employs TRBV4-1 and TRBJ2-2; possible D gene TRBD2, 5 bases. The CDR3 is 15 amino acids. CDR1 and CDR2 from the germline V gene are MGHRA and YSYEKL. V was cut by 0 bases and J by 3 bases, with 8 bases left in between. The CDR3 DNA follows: TGCGCCAGCAGCCAAGAAGGAGGATACACCGGGGAGCTGTTTTTT. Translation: CASSQEGGYTGELFF.

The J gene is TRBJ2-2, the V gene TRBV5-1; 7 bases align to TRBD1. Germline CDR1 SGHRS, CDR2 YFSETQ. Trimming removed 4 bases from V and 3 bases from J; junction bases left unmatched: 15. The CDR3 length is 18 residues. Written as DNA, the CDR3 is TGCGCCAGCAGCCGGACAGGAGAAAGGGTTAGGGACACCGGGGAGCTGTTTTTT. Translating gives CASSRTGERVRDTGELFF.

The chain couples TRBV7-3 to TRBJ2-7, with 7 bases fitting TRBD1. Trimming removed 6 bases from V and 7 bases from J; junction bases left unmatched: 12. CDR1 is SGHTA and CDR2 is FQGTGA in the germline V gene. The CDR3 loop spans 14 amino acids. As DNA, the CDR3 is TGTGCCAGCAGTTCCAGACAGGGCCGAGGGGAGCAGTACGTC. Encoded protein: CASSSRQGRGEQYV.

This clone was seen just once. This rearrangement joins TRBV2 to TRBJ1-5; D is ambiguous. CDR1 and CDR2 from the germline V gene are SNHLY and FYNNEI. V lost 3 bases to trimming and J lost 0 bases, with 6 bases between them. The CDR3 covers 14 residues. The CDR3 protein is CASSDSYSNQPQHF. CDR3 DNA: TGTGCCAGCAGTGACAGTTATAGCAATCAGCCCCAGCATTTT.

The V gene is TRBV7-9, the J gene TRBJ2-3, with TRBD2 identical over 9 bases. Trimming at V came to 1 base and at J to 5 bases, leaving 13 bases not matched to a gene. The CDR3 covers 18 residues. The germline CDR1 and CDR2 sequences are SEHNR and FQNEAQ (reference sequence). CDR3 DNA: TGTGCCAGCAGCTTAGGCCGTTTTTCTAGCGGGGTGGTAGATACGCAGTATTTT. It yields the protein CASSLGRFSSGVVDTQYF.

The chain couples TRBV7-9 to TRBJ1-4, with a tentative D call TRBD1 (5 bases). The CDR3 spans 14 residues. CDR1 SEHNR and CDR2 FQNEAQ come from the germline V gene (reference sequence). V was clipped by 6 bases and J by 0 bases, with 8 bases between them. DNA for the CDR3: TGTGCCAGCAGGGGGGGTGCAACTAATGAAAAACTGTTTTTT. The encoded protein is CASRGGATNEKLFF.

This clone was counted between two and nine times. The CDR3 DNA is TGTGCCAGCAGTTCGATGGGGGCGGGACAGGGAAGCGGGGGCTACACCTTC. Protein: CASSSMGAGQGSGGYTF. The V call is TRBV28, the J call TRBJ1-2; the match to TRBD1 covers 9 bases. Germline V lookup: CDR1 MDHEN, CDR2 SYDVKM. The junction had 17 bases not matched to a gene; V was cut back by 4 bases and J by 8 bases. CDR3 length equals 17 residues.

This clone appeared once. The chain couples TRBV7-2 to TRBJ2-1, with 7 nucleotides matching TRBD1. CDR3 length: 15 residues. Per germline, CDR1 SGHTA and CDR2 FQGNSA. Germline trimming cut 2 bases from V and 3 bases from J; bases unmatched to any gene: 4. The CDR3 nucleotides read TGTGCCAGCAGCTTAAAGGGGGCAGGCTACAATGAGCAGTTCTTC. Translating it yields CASSLKGAGYNEQFF.

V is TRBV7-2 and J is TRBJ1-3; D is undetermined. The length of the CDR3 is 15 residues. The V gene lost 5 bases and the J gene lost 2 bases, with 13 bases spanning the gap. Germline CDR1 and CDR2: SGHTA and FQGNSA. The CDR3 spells CASSEALTTGNTIYF. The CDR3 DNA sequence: TGTGCCAGCAGCGAAGCGCTAACAACTGGAAACACCATATATTTT. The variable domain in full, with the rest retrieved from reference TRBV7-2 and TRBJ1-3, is GAGVSQSPSNKVTEKGKDVELRCDPISGHTALYWYRQSLGQGLEFLIYFQGNSAPDKSGLPSDRFSAERTGGSVSTLTIQRTQQEDSAVYLCASSEALTTGNTIYFGEGSWLTVV.

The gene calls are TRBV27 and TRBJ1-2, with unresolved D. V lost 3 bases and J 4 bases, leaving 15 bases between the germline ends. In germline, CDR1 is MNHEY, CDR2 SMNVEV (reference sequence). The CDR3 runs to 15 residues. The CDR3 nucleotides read TGTGCCAGCAGTTTGGATAGTAGCCCAACCTATGGCTACACCTTC. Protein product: CASSLDSSPTYGYTF.